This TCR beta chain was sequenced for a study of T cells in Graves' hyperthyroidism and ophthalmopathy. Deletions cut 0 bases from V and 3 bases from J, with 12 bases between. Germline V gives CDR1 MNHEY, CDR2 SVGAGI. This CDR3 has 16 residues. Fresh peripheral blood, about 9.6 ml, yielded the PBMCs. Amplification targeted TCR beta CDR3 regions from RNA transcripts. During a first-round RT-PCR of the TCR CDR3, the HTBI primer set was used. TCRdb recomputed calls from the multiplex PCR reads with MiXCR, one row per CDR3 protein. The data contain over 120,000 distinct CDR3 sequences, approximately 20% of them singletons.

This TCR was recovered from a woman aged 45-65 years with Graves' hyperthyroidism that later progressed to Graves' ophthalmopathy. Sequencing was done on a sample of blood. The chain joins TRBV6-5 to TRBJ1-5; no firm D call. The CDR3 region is CASSYSSAANNQPQHF. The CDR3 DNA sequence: TGTGCCAGCAGTTACTCGAGTGCAGCAAACAATCAGCCCCAGCATTTT.